This T cell receptor beta chain was found in a study of blood T cell repertoires in COVID-19. Study information: The United States, Italy and Spain supplied acute and convalescent COVID-19 samples. Nucleic acid was either cDNA or gDNA, and it came from T cells, B-cell-depleted T cells, or PBMCs.

The CDR3 spans 13 residues. Trimming cost V 7 bases and J 5 bases; bases outside gene matches: 6. Germline CDR1 is KGHDR and CDR2 is SFDVKD. Per the original methods: Nucleated cell counts were estimated from reference gene primer amplification. Sequencing was performed with immunoSEQ multiplex PCR; in TCRdb, only in-frame clones are kept and a portion is missing. V and J calls and clone size are those listed in that table; D and trimming were worked out from the DNA. The repertoire consists of around 210,000 clones, with 88% occurring once and the leading ten covering around 1.4%. The sample consisted of peripheral blood. This sequence was found in a man between 18 and 29 years old with active or convalescent COVID-19. The chain combines TRBV24-1 with TRBJ2-7, with 8 bases identical to TRBD1. The CDR3 protein is CATRTGVGHEQYF. CDR3 nucleotide sequence: TGTGCCACCAGGACAGGGGTTGGCCACGAGCAGTACTTC.